This T cell receptor (beta chain) emerged from a study of control samples from healthy donors and cancer patients. Using immunoSEQ multiplex PCR, the repertoire was profiled, and TCRdb retains in-frame clones only, with some absent. The sample has some 200,000 clones, 85% to 95% seen once. V was shortened by 6 bases and J by 1 base, with 12 bases between the two germline ends. The CDR3 is 14 residues long. The germline CDR1 and CDR2 sequences are SNHLY and FYNNEI. The chain combines TRBV2 with TRBJ1-1; no reliable D call. The specimen sequenced was blood. This sequence originates from a man aged 50-60 years in good health. This chain's CDR3 is CASRPGTSNTEAFF. In DNA form, the CDR3 reads TGTGCCAGCAGACCCGGAACCTCGAACACTGAAGCTTTCTTT. Complete variable domain (other parts from reference TRBV2 and TRBJ1-1): EPEVTQTPSHQVTQMGQEVILRCVPISNHLYFYWYRQILGQKVEFLVSFYNNEISEKSEIFDDQFSVERPDGSNFTLKIRSTKLEDSAMYFCASRPGTSNTEAFFGQGTRLTVV.